One sample yielded the 5 T cell receptor beta chains listed below, sequenced in a study of T cells in Graves' hyperthyroidism and ophthalmopathy. Amplified TCR beta CDR3 regions derived from RNA transcripts. Initially, a first-round RT-PCR of the TCR CDR3 employed the HTBI primer set. One entry per CDR3 protein, called by TCRdb with MiXCR from the multiplex PCR reads. The table has about 580,000 distinct CDR3 sequences, around 46% seen once; the top ten hold about 8.3%. The sample taken for sequencing was peripheral blood or thyroid tissue (not recorded which). The receptors derive from a woman younger than 35 with Graves' hyperthyroidism.

A note on this clonotype: Germline and junction disagree at one end, which may indicate a read error. The rearrangement uses TRBV13 and TRBJ2-7; D remains ambiguous. Germline lookup yields CDR1 PRHDT and CDR2 FYEKMQ (reference sequence). This CDR3 is built from 16 residues. DNA for the CDR3: TGTGCCAACAGCCTATTCCCTTGGCTCTCATCCTACGAGCAGTACTTC. It codes for CANSLFPWLSSYEQYF. Looking up the rest from reference TRBV13 and TRBJ2-7 gives the full variable domain: AAGVIQSPRHLIKEKRETATLKCYPIPRHDTVYWYQQGPGQDPQFLISFYEKMQSDKGSIPDRFSAQQFSDYHSELNMSSLELGDSALYFCANSLFPWLSSYEQYFGPGTRLTVT.

The chain carries TRBV20-1 and TRBJ2-7; possible D gene TRBD2, 6 bases. V gave up 3 bases and J gave up 2 bases, with 11 bases separating them. The germline V gene has CDR1 DFQATT and CDR2 SNEGSKA (reference sequence). The CDR3 contains 13 residues. The CDR3 spells CSARGLTPYEQYF. CDR3 DNA sequence: TGCAGTGCTAGGGGACTGACACCCTACGAGCAGTACTTC.

This clonotype was counted at least ten times. CDR3 nucleotide sequence: TGTGCCAGCAGCGACCGACAGAACTCTGGAAACACCATATATTTT. It codes for CASSDRQNSGNTIYF. V is TRBV9 and J is TRBJ1-3; D perhaps matches TRBD1 (5 bases). The germline gives CDR1 SGDLS, CDR2 YYNGEE. Trimming removed 3 bases at V and 0 bases at J, with 10 bases between. The CDR3 spans 15 residues.

The V and J genes are TRBV20-1 and TRBJ2-5, with D possibly matching TRBD2 (5 bases). The CDR3 has 13 amino acids. Germline V CDR1 and CDR2: DFQATT, SNEGSKA (reference sequence). V shed 3 bases and J shed 9 bases, with 17 bases lying between them. CDR3 nucleotides: TGCAGTGCTAGCGACGCTAGCAATCAGCCCCAGTACTTC. This gives the protein CSASDASNQPQYF.

This clonotype was observed a handful of times. The chain joins TRBV5-1 to TRBJ1-3; D is unresolved. Germline V gene sequence: CDR1 SGHRS, CDR2 YFSETQ. V was pared by 0 bases and J by 0 bases, with 10 bases between. The CDR3 sequence is 16 residues long. CDR3 loop: CASSLDLGSSGNTIYF. The CDR3 DNA is TGCGCCAGCAGCTTGGATTTAGGGAGCTCTGGAAACACCATATATTTT. The full variable domain, completed using reference TRBV5-1 and TRBJ1-3, is KAGVTQTPRYLIKTRGQQVTLSCSPISGHRSVSWYQQTPGQGLQFLFEYFSETQRNKGNFPGRFSGRQFSNSRSEMNVSTLELGDSALYLCASSLDLGSSGNTIYFGEGSWLTVV.